This T cell receptor beta chain derives from a study of T-cell memory formation after mild COVID-19. Overall study context: There were largely donor-specific TCR clusters. General observations from the study: Clones shrinking from day 15 to 85 showed even CD4/CD8 mixes; later expanders tilted CD4+. Unconfirmed was the SARS-CoV-2 specificity of second-wave clones that peaked on day 37.

Via MiXCR, TCRdb re-called the 5' RACE reads, giving one row per CDR3 protein. The sample gives about 600,000 distinct CDR3 sequences, 20% to 25% of which show up once; 8.4% is in the top ten. Germline lookup yields CDR1 MNHNY and CDR2 SVGAGI (reference sequence). The CDR3 length is 16 residues. The V end was cut by 4 bases, the J end by 1 base, with 16 bases between. About this clonotype itself: As yet, its antigen is unknown.

This sequence originates from an adult woman who had mild COVID-19 (a few samples of this study predate the infection). Cell type and time point are not known. Sequenced input: PBMCs or a T cell subset sorted from them (not recorded which). This sequence joins TRBV6-6 and TRBJ1-1; no reliable D call. Here the CDR3 reads CASSSYAGPGNTEAFF. CDR3 in DNA: TGTGCCAGCAGTTCTTATGCCGGGCCGGGGAACACTGAAGCTTTCTTT.